This T cell receptor beta chain is from a study of blood T cell repertoires in COVID-19. At the level of the study: Samples came from the United States, Italy and Spain, spanning acute and convalescent COVID-19. Sources were T cells, B-cell-depleted T cells, or PBMCs; the material itself was cDNA or gDNA.

Participants came from about 24 US areas, aged about 18 to 100 years. In Cohort 3, a recovered donor had either two negative PCRs, clearance, or symptom resolution. Repertoires were generated with immunoSEQ multiplex PCR, while TCRdb's copy carries only in-frame clones and drops some. The sample records under 350,000 clones, roughly 90% being singletons. This clone was detected once. Germline CDR1 and CDR2: SGHTA and FQGTGA. V gave up 5 bases and J gave up 0 bases; unmatched junction bases: 7. The CDR3 totals 15 residues. The gene calls are TRBV7-3 and TRBJ2-7; TRBD2 matches 7 bases. The sample was PBMCs or T cells enriched from blood (not recorded which). The receptor was derived from a woman in her forties who had recovered from COVID-19. The CDR3 coding sequence is TGTGCCAGCAGCCCCGCAGGCGGGGGCTCCTACGAGCAGTACTTC. Amino acids: CASSPAGGGSYEQYF.